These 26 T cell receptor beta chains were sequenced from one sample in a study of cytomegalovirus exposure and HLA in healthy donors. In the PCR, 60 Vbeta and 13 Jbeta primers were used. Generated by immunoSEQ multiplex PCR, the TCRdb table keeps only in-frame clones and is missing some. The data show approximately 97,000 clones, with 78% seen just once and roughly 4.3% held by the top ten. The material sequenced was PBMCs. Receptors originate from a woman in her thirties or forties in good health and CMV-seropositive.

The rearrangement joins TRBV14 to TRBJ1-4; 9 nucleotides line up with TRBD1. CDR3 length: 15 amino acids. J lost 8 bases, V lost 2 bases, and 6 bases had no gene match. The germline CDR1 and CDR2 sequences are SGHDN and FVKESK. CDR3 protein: CASSQLDRGMEKLFF. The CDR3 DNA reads TGTGCCAGCAGCCAACTAGACAGGGGGATGGAAAAACTGTTTTTT.

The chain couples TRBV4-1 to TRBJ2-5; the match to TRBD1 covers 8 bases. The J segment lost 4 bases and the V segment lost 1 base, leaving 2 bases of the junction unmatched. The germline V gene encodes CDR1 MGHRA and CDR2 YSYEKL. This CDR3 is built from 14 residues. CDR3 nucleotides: TGCGCCAGCAGCCAAGCACAGGGGGGAGAGACCCAGTACTTC. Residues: CASSQAQGGETQYF.

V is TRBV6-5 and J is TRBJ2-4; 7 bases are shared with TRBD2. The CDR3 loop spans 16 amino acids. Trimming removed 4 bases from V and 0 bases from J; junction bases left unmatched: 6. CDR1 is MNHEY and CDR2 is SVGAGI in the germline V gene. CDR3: CASSWGGELAKNIQYF. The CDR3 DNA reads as TGTGCCAGCAGTTGGGGGGGAGAGCTAGCCAAAAACATTCAGTACTTC.

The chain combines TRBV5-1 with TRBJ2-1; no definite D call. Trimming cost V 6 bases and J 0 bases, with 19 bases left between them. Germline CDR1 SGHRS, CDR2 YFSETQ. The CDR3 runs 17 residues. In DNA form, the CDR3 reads TGCGCCAGCAATCGGGTTGGCGCGGCCAGCTCCTACAATGAGCAGTTCTTC. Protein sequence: CASNRVGAASSYNEQFF.

The CDR3 protein is CASSYNGQHYGYTF. CDR3 nucleotides: TGTGCCAGCAGCTATAACGGACAGCATTATGGCTACACCTTC. The chain couples TRBV5-4 to TRBJ1-2, with D perhaps matching TRBD1 (6 bases). The germline gives CDR1 SGHNT, CDR2 YYREEE (reference sequence). V dropped 3 bases and J dropped 5 bases, with 14 bases sitting between them. This CDR3 contains 14 residues.

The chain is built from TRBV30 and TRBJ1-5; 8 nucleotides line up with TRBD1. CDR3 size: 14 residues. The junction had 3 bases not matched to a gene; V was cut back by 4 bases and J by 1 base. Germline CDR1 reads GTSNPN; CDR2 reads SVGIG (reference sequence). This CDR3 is CAWNRGMSNQPQHF. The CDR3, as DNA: TGTGCCTGGAACAGGGGGATGAGCAATCAGCCCCAGCATTTT.

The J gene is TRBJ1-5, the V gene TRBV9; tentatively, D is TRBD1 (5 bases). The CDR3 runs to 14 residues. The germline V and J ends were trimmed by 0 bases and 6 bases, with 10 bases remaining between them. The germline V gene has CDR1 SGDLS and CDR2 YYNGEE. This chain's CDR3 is CASSVGGGTQPQHF. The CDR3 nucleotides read TGTGCCAGCAGCGTAGGAGGCGGGACTCAGCCCCAGCATTTT.

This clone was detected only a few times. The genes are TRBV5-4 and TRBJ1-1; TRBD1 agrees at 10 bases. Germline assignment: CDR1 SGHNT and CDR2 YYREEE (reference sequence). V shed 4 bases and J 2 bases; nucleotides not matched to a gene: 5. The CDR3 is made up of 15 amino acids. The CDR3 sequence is CASSTTTGGNTEAFF. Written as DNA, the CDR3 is TGTGCCAGCAGCACAACGACAGGGGGCAACACTGAAGCTTTCTTT.

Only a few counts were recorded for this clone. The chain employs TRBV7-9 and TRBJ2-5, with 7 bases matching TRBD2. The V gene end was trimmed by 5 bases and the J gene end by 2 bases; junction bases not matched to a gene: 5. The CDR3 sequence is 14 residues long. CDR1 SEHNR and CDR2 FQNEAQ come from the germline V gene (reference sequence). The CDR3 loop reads CASSGGTTQETQYF. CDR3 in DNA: TGTGCCAGCAGCGGCGGGACTACACAAGAGACCCAGTACTTC.

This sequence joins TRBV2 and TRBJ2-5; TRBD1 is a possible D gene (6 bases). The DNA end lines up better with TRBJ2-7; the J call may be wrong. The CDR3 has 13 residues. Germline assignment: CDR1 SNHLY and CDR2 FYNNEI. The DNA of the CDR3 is TGTGCCAGCAGTGAAGAACAGGGCGGCGAGCAGTACTTC. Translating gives CASSEEQGGEQYF.

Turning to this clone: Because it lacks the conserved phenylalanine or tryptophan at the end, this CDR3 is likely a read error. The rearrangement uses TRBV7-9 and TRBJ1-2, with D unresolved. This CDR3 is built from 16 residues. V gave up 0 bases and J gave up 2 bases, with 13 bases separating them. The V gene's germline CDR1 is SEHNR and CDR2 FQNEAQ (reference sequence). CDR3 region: CASSLADPRENYGYTL. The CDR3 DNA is TGTGCCAGCAGCTTAGCGGATCCCCGGGAGAACTATGGCTACACCCTC.

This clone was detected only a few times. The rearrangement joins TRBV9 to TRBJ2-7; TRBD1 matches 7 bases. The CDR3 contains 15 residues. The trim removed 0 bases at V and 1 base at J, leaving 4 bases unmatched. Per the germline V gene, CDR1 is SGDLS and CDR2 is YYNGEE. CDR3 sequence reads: CASSVAQGDSYEQYF. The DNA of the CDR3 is TGTGCCAGCAGCGTAGCGCAGGGGGATTCCTACGAGCAGTACTTC.

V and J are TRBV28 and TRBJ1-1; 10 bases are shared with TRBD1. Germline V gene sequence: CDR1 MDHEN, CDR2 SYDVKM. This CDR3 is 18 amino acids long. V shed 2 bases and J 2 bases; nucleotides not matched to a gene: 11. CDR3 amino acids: CASSLIFGTGAINTEAFF. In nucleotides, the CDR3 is TGTGCCAGCAGTTTAATTTTCGGGACAGGGGCTATTAACACTGAAGCTTTCTTT. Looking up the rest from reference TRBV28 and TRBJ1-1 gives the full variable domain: DVKVTQSSRYLVKRTGEKVFLECVQDMDHENMFWYRQDPGLGLRLIYFSYDVKMKEKGDIPEGYSVSREKKERFSLILESASTNQTSMYLCASSLIFGTGAINTEAFFGQGTRLTVV.

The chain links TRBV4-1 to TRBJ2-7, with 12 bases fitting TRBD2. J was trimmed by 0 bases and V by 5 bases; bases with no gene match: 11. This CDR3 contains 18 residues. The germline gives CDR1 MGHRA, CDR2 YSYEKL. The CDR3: CASSYRASGRANSYEQYF. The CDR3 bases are TGCGCCAGCAGCTACAGGGCTAGCGGGAGGGCCAACTCCTACGAGCAGTACTTC.

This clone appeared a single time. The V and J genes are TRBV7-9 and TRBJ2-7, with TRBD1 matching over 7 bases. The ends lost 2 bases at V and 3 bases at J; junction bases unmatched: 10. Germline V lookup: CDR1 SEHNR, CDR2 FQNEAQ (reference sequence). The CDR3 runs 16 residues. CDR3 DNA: TGTGCCAGCAGCTTATACCCCCGAGGACAGGACTACGAGCAGTACTTC. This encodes CASSLYPRGQDYEQYF.

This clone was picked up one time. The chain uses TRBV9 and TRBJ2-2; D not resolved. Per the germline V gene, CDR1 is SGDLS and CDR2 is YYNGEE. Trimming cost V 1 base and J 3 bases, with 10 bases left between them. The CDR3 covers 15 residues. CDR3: CASSVYQYDTGELFF. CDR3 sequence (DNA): TGTGCCAGCAGCGTATACCAGTACGACACCGGGGAGCTGTTTTTT.

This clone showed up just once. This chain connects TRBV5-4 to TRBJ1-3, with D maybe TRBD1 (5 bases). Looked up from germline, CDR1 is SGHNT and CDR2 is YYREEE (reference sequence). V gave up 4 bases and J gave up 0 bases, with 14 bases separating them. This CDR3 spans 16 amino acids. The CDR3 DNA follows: TGTGCCAGCAGCATTGCTACAGGCCTCTCTGGAAACACCATATATTTT. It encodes CASSIATGLSGNTIYF.

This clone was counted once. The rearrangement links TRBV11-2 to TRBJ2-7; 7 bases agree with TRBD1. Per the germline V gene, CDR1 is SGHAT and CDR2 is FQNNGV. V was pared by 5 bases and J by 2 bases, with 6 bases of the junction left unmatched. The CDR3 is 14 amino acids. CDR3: CASSPGDSAYEQYF. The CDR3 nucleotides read TGTGCCAGCAGCCCAGGGGACAGCGCCTACGAGCAGTACTTC.

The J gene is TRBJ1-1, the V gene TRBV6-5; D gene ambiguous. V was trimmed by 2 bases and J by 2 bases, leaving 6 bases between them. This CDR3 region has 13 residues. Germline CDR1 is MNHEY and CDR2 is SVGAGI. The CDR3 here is CASSYAVNTEAFF. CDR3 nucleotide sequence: TGTGCCAGCAGTTACGCAGTAAACACTGAAGCTTTCTTT.

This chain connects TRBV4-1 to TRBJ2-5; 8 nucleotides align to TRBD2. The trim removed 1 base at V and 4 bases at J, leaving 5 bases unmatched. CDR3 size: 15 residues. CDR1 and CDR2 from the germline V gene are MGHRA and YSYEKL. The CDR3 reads CASSQVVAGGETQYF. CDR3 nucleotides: TGCGCCAGCAGCCAAGTGGTGGCGGGAGGAGAGACCCAGTACTTC.

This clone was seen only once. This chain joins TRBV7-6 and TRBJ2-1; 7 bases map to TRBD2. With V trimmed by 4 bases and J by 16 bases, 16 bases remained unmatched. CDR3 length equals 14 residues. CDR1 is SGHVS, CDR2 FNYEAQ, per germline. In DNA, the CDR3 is TGTGCCAGCAGCTCCGATGTTGGCGGGAGTAATGTTTTCTTC. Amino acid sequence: CASSSDVGGSNVFF.

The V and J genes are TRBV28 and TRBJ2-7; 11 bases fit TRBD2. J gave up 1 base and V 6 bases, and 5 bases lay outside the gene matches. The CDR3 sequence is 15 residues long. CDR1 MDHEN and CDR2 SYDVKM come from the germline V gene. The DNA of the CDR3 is TGTGCCAGCAGCCTACTAGCGGGAGCGTCCTACGAGCAGTACTTC. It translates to CASSLLAGASYEQYF.

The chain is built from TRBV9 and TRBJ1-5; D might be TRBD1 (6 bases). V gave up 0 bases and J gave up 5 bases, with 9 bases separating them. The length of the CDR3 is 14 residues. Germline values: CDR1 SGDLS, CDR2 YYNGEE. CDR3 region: CASSVGDTYQPQHF. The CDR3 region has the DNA TGTGCCAGCAGCGTAGGGGACACATATCAGCCCCAGCATTTT.

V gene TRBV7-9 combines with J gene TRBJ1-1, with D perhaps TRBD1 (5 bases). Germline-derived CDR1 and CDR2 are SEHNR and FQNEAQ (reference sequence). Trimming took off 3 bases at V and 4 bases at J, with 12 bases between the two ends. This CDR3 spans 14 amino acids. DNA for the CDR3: TGTGCCAGCAGCTTTAGCGCGGGGGGCACTGAAGCTTTCTTT. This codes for CASSFSAGGTEAFF.

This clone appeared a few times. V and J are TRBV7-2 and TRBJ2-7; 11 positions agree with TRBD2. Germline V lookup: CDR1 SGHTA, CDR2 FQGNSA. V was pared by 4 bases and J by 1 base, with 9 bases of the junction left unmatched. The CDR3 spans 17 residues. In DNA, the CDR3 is TGTGCCAGCAGCTCAGGCCAACTAGCGGGAGCTTCCTACGAGCAGTACTTC. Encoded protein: CASSSGQLAGASYEQYF.

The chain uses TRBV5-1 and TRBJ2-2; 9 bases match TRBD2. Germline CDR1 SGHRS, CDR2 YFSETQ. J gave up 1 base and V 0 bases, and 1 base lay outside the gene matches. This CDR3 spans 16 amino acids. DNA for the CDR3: TGCGCCAGCAGCTTGGCAGCGGGAGGGAACACCGGGGAGCTGTTTTTT. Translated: CASSLAAGGNTGELFF.